This T cell receptor beta chain emerged from a study of HIV-infected children after antiretroviral therapy interruption (dated by TCRdb to the late 2010s). For the study in its entirety: All eight included children had a CD4+ count above 500 and a viral load below 50 copies/ml, with four on planned treatment interruption and four on continuous treatment. The interruption group had a median age of roughly 8.9 years, and the continuous treatment group had a median age of around 8 years. Exposure to EBV and CMV had been recorded for most participating children. In the interruption arm, samples were obtained at week 0, week 12, end of interruption (week 24 or 48), and about 3 years after study end. Continuous-treatment samples were analyzed from corresponding weeks 0, 48 and 150. Alongside measurements of thymic output, the study compared TCR repertoires of children on planned treatment interruption with TCR repertoires of children on continuous antiretroviral treatment.

The sample's treatment or condition label is to be understood as: PENTA 11 planned treatment interruption arm or continuous ART arm. Children from the United Kingdom aged 2 to 15 years who had been given at least three-drug ART for at least 24 weeks were enrolled as participants. Cryopreserved PBMCs with at least 5 million viable cells were required; a few candidate patients were excluded for low viable PBMC yield. Naive CD4+ CD45RA+ CD45RO- T cells were FACS-sorted from thawed PBMCs on a FACSAria III cell sorter. After sorting, the cells were fixed and RNA was extracted first with the RNeasy FFPE kit and then with the RNeasy Micro kit. CDR1 and CDR2 were assigned from the germline V gene (reference sequence) as LNHDA and SQIVND. The CDR3 measures 15 amino acids from cysteine to phenylalanine. Of all the DNA, just the CDR3 is kept, 45 bases in frame from base 1. This clonotype was recorded many times. The clone's antigen remains unknown. A read error may produce the germline difference seen at one junction end.

Library preparation was by 3' RACE. TCR libraries were constructed from RNA with a 3' RACE protocol that used unique molecular identifiers to correct for PCR amplification bias. Amplicon libraries were pooled in groups of up to 12 and sequenced on an Illumina MiSeq using v2 2x250 paired-end chemistry. Per the original workflow: Reads were processed with Decombinator for assignment of V and J genes and CDR3, and barcode-based correction of errors and PCR bias was applied. Before Gini coefficients were calculated with the R ineq package, the repertoires were subsampled to the same depth. GLIPH, Hamming distance and a shared triplet metric were used to assess CDR3 similarity. TCRdb cleaned the public reads at Q25 with fastp, built clones with MiXCR and kept in-frame beta chains. Here each entry gathers all rows of one CDR3 protein and keeps the most common genes and DNA. The V and J calls and clone size are TCRdb's, not the authors'. The sample data list around 47,000 distinct CDR3 sequences, and 4.3% of these were observed just once. Almost 0.7% of the sample goes to the ten largest clones.

Summary of the overall study and its limitations: In the naive CD4+ repertoires of PTI patients, CDR3 sharing between time points dropped after the start of interruption, while many sequences were shared between the end of interruption and 3 years later. The small number of patients is a limitation, and caution is needed when interpreting the data. The naive CD4+ Gini coefficient rose by the end of treatment interruption, suggesting clonal expansion, and returned to baseline by 3 years. Sorted CD45RA+ naive cells might include minor non-naive CD45RA+ populations such as EMRA or stem memory cells.

The starting material was CD45RA+ CD4+ T cells from PBMCs, pooled from several time points, obtained from a donor given antiretroviral therapy, either interrupted or continuous. This specimen's cell subset or site label, interpreted: naive CD4+ CD45RA+ CD45RO- T cells. This receptor chain uses TRBV19 and TRBJ2-2; the D gene is perhaps TRBD2, on 7 matching bases. The origin of this receptor is a pool of human donors with HIV. The encoded CDR3 is CASSIGGARTGQLYF. The nucleotides read TGTGCCAGCAGTATAGGGGGGGCGCGGACCGGGCAGCTCTACTTT.